This note documents a single T cell receptor (beta chain) sequence. Antigen: not known. Specified treatment: roughly 10-day PBMC culture with coronavirus spike peptide pools or control peptides (ViraFEST assay). An Oncomine TCR Beta short-read assay was used to sequence the DNA from cultured CD4+ T cells. TCRdb re-derived calls from the PCR reads in MiXCR, one entry per CDR3 protein. The sample yields nearly 20,000 distinct CDR3 sequences, 46% seen once. V lost 0 bases, J lost 4 bases, and 12 bases lay in between. The CDR3 is 15 amino acids. Per the germline V gene, CDR1 is SGHTA and CDR2 is FQGNSA. The entry originates in a study of vaccination and CD4 T cells after COVID-19.

V usage is TRBV7-2 and J usage is TRBJ2-5, with D unresolved. This sequence originates from a human donor who had recovered from COVID-19. The sample in question was CD4+ T cells from blood, cultured in vitro, obtained after SARS-CoV-2 vaccination. The CDR3 DNA is TGTGCCAGCAGCTTAGCGCGGAAAGGCGTAGAGACCCAGTACTTC. Translation gives CASSLARKGVETQYF.